This T cell receptor beta chain stems from a study of blood T cell repertoires in COVID-19. For the study at large: Nucleic acid was either cDNA or gDNA, and it came from T cells, B-cell-depleted T cells, or PBMCs.

V dropped 7 bases and J dropped 5 bases, with 17 bases sitting between them. The CDR3 extends over 13 amino acids. CDR1 and CDR2 from the germline V gene are GTSNPN and SVGIG (reference sequence). Original data processing: Using reference gene primer amplification, nucleated cell counts were estimated. TCRdb keeps only in-frame clones here, not all; method: immunoSEQ multiplex PCR. V and J calls and clone size are given by that table; D and trimming were obtained from the DNA. The sample consists of roughly 250,000 clones, approximately 80% of them appearing once. This TCR was sampled from a woman between 50 and 59 years old with acute or convalescent COVID-19. This rearrangement joins TRBV30 to TRBJ2-5; D might be TRBD1 (6 bases). The sequencing input was peripheral blood. The CDR3 DNA follows: TGTGCCTCCCCGGGCCCTACAGGGGAGACCCAGTACTTC. Amino acid sequence: CASPGPTGETQYF.